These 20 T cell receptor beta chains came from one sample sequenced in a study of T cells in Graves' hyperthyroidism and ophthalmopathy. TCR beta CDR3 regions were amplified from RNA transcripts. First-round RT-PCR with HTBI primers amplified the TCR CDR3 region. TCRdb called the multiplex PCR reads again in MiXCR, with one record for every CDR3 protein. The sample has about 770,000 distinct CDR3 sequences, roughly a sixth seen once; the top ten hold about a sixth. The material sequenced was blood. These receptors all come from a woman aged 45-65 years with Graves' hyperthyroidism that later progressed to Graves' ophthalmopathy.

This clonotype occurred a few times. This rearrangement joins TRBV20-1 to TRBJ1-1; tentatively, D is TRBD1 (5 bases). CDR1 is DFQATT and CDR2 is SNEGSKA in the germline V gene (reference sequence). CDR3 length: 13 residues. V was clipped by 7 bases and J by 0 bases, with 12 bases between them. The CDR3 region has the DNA TGCAGTGTCCATGACAGCATGAACACTGAAGCTTTCTTT. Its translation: CSVHDSMNTEAFF.

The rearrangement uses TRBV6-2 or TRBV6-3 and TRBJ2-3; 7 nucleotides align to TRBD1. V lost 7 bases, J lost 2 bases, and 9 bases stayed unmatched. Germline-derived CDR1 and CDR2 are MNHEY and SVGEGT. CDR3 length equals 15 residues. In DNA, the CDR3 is TGTGCCAGCAAAAAGTTAGACAGGGTCACAGATACGCAGTATTTT. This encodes CASKKLDRVTDTQYF.

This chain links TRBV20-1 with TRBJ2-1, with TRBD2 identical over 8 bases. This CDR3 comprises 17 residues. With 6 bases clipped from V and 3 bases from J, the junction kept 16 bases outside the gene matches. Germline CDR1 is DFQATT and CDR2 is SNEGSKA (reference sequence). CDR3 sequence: CSATSIGRGGLYNEQFF. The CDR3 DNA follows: TGCAGTGCCACATCTATAGGTCGGGGGGGCCTCTACAATGAGCAGTTCTTC.

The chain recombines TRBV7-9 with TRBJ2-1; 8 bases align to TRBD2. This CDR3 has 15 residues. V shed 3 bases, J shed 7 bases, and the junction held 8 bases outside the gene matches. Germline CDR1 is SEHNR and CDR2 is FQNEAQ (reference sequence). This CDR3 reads CASSFSGGGVNEQFF. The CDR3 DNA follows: TGTGCCAGCAGCTTTTCGGGGGGGGGAGTTAATGAGCAGTTCTTC.

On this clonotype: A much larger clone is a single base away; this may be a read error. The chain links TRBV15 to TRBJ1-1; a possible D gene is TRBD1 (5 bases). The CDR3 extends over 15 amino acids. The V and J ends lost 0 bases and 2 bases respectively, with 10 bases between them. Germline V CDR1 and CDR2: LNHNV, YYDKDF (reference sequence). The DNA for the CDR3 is TGTGCCACCAGCAGAGAGGGACGGACCAACACTGAAGCTTTCTTT. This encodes CATSREGRTNTEAFF. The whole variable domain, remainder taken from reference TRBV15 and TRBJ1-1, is DAMVIQNPRYQVTQFGKPVTLSCSQTLNHNVMYWYQQKSSQAPKLLFHYYDKDFNNEADTPDNFQSRRPNTSFCFLDIRSPGLGDTAMYLCATSREGRTNTEAFFGQGTRLTVV.

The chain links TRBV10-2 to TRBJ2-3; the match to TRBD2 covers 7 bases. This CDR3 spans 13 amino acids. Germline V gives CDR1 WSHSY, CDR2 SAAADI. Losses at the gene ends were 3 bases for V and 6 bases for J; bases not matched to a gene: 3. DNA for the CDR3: TGCGCCAGCAGTGAAAGGACTAGTGATACGCAGTATTTT. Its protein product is CASSERTSDTQYF.

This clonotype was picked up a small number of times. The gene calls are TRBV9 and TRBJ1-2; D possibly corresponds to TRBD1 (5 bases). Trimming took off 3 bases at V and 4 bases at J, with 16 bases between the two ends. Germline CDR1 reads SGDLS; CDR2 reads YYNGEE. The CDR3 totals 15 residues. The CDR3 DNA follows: TGTGCCAGCAGCGAACAGGTGGGGGAGATCTATGGCTACACCTTC. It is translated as CASSEQVGEIYGYTF.

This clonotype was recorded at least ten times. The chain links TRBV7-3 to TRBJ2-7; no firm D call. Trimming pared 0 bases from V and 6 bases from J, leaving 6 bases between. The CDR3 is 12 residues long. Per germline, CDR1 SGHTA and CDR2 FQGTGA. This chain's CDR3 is CASSLTLGEQYF. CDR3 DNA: TGTGCCAGCAGCTTAACGTTAGGCGAGCAGTACTTC.

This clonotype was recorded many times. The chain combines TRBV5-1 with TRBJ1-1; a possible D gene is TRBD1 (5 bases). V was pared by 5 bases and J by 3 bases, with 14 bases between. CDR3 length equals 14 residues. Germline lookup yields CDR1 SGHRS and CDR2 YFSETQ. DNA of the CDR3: TGCGCCAGCAGACCCGGGACCCAGTACACTGAAGCTTTCTTT. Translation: CASRPGTQYTEAFF.

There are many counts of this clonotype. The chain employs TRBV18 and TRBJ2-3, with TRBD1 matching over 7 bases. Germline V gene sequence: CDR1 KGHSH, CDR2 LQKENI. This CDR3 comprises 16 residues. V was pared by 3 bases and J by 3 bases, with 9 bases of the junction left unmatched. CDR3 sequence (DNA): TGTGCCAGCTCACCGGGGACAGTGACAGGGACAGATACGCAGTATTTT. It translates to CASSPGTVTGTDTQYF.

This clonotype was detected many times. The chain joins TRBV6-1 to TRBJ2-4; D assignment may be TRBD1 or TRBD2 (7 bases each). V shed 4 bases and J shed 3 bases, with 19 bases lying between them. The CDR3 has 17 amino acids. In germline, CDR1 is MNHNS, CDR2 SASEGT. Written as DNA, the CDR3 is TGTGCCAGCAGTGTCGAAGTAGGGAGGGGGCTCAAAAACATTCAGTACTTC. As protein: CASSVEVGRGLKNIQYF.

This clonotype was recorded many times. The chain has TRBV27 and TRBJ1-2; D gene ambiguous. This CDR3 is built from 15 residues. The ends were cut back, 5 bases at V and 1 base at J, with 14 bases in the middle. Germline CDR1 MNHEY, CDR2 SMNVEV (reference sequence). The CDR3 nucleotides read TGTGCCAGCAGTCCCGCTGGCACGGGTAACTATGGCTACACCTTC. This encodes CASSPAGTGNYGYTF.

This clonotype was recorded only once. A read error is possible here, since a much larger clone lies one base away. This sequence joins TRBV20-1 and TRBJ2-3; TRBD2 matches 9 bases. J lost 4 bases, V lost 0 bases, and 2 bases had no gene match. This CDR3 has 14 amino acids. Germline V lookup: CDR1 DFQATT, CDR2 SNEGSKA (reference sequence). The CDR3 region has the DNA TGCAGTGCTAGAGAGGGCGGGGGGGCAGATACGCAGTATTTT. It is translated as CSAREGGGADTQYF.

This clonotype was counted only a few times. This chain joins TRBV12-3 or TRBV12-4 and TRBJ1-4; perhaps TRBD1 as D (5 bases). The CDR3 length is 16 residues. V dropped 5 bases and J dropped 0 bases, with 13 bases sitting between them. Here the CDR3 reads CASSPDIPPTNEKLFF. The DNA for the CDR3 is TGTGCCAGCAGTCCGGACATACCTCCAACTAATGAAAAACTGTTTTTT.

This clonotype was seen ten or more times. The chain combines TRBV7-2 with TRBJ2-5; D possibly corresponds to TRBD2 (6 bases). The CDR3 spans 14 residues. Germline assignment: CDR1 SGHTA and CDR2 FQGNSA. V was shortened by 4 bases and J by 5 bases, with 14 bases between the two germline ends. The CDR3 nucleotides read TGTGCCAGCAGCTCCCGACTAGTGAGGGAGACCCAGTACTTC. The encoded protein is CASSSRLVRETQYF.

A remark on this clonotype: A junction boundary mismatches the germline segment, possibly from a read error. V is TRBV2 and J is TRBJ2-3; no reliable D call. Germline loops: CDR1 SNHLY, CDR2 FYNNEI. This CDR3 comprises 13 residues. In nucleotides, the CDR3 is TGTGCCAGCAGGGACCCTAACGTAGATTCGCAGTATTTT. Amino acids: CASRDPNVDSQYF. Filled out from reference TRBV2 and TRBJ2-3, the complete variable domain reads EPEVTQTPSHQVTQMGQEVILRCVPISNHLYFYWYRQILGQKVEFLVSFYNNEISEKSEIFDDQFSVERPDGSNFTLKIRSTKLEDSAMYFCASRDPNVDSQYFGPGTRLTVL.

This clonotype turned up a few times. The CDR3: CSVIDREDEKLFF. The DNA of the CDR3 is TGCAGCGTTATTGACAGGGAAGATGAAAAACTGTTTTTT. V usage is TRBV29-1 and J usage is TRBJ1-4; 7 nucleotides line up with TRBD1. The CDR3 totals 13 residues. The germline gives CDR1 SQVTM, CDR2 ANQGSEA. Germline trimming cut 5 bases from V and 6 bases from J; bases unmatched to any gene: 6. The full variable domain, rest sourced from reference TRBV29-1 and TRBJ1-4, is SAVISQKPSRDICQRGTSLTIQCQVDSQVTMMFWYRQQPGQSLTLIATANQGSEATYESGFVIDKFPISRPNLTFSTLTVSNMSPEDSSIYLCSVIDREDEKLFFGSGTQLSVL.

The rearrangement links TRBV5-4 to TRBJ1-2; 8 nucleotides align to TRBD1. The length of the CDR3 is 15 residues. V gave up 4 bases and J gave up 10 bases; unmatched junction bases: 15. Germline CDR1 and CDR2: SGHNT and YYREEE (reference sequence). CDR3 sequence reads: CASSPPPDRASDYTF. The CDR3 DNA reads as TGTGCCAGCAGCCCCCCGCCGGACAGGGCGAGCGACTACACCTTC. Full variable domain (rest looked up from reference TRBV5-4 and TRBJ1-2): ETGVTQSPTHLIKTRGQQVTLRCSSQSGHNTVSWYQQALGQGPQFIFQYYREEENGRGNFPPRFSGLQFPNYSSELNVNALELDDSALYLCASSPPPDRASDYTFGSGTRLTVV.

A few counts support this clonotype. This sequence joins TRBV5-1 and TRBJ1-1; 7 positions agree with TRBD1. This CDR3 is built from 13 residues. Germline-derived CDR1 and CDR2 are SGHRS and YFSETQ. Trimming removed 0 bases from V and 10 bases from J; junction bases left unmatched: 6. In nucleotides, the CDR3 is TGCGCCAGCAGCTTGGGACAGGGAGTTGGAGCTTTCTTT. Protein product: CASSLGQGVGAFF.

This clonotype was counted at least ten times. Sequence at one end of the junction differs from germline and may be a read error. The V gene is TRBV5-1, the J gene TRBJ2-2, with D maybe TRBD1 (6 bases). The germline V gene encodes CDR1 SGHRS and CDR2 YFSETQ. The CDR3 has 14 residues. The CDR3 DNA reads TGTGCCAGCAGTCTGGGACAAAGCACCGGGGAGCTGTTTTTT. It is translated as CASSLGQSTGELFF.